One and the same sample provided the 14 T cell receptor beta chains below, sequenced in a study of follicular helper T cells after annual influenza vaccination. The time point denotes: 2015-2016 season, 7 days after influenza vaccination. The method was immunoSEQ multiplex PCR; TCRdb's version includes in-frame clones alone and lacks a portion of them. The table has about 1,300 clones, about 60% seen once. The specimen comprised CXCR5+ CD38+ circulating T follicular helper cells from blood, sampled 7 days after influenza vaccination. The subset was: circulating Tfh, non-naive CD4+CXCR5+PD-1+ (ICOS+CD38+ or ICOS-CD38-). The receptors originated from an adult who received the influenza vaccine.

J is TRBJ2-1 and V is TRBV28; 10 bases are a match to TRBD1. Germline assignment: CDR1 MDHEN and CDR2 SYDVKM. CDR3 length equals 14 residues. V dropped 2 bases and J dropped 6; count of bases not matched to a gene: 1. CDR3 protein: CASSLGQGGNEQFF. CDR3 coding DNA: TGTGCCAGCAGTTTAGGACAGGGGGGCAATGAGCAGTTCTTC.

This sequence joins TRBV5-1 and TRBJ1-3, with TRBD1 matching 8 bases. CDR1 SGHRS and CDR2 YFSETQ come from the germline V gene. The CDR3 extends over 15 amino acids. J lost 0 bases, V lost 4 bases, and 3 bases had no gene match. Here the CDR3 reads CASSGDRSSGNTIYF. The DNA of the CDR3 is TGCGCCAGCAGCGGGGACAGGAGCTCTGGAAACACCATATATTTT.

The chain uses TRBV2 and TRBJ2-1; 10 bases are shared with TRBD2. V dropped 4 bases and J dropped 9; count of bases not matched to a gene: 15. The CDR3 is 17 residues long. CDR1 and CDR2 (germline): SNHLY, FYNNEI. The CDR3 is CASSASLAGAGMGEQFF. Here the CDR3 DNA reads TGTGCCAGCAGTGCCTCGCTAGCGGGAGCTGGGATGGGTGAGCAGTTCTTC.

The genes are TRBV28 and TRBJ2-3, with D perhaps matching TRBD1 or TRBD2 (5 bases each). The germline gives CDR1 MDHEN, CDR2 SYDVKM. The CDR3 contains 13 residues. CDR3 DNA sequence: TGTGCTACCGGGGCAGGGTTTCTAGATACGCAGTATTTT. Its translation: CATGAGFLDTQYF. Full variable domain (outside the CDR3, taken from reference TRBV28 and TRBJ2-3): DVKVTQSSRYLVKRTGEKVFLECVQDMDHENMFWYRQDPGLGLRLIYFSYDVKMKEKGDIPEGYSVSREKKERFSLILESASTNQTSMYLCATGAGFLDTQYFGPGTRLTVL.

This chain joins TRBV7-3 and TRBJ2-3, with D perhaps given as TRBD1 or TRBD2 (5 bases each). CDR3 length equals 12 residues. V lost 5 bases to trimming and J lost 7 bases, with 10 bases between them. Germline V gene sequence: CDR1 SGHTA, CDR2 FQGTGA. This chain's CDR3 is CASSPGRNTQYF. The CDR3 region has the DNA TGTGCCAGCAGCCCAGGGAGAAATACGCAGTATTTT. Complete variable domain (other parts from reference TRBV7-3 and TRBJ2-3): GAGVSQTPSNKVTEKGKYVELRCDPISGHTALYWYRQSLGQGPEFLIYFQGTGAADDSGLPNDRFFAVRPEGSVSTLKIQRTERGDSAVYLCASSPGRNTQYFGPGTRLTVL.

The chain couples TRBV9 to TRBJ2-3, with D perhaps TRBD2 (6 bases). CDR1 SGDLS and CDR2 YYNGEE come from the germline V gene. V shed 2 bases and J shed 6 bases, with 16 bases lying between them. The CDR3 has 15 residues. This CDR3 reads CASSVRFGRTDTQYF. The CDR3 region has the DNA TGTGCCAGCAGCGTTCGGTTTGGGAGGACGGATACGCAGTATTTT.

The CDR3 sequence: CASSSSPYGYTF. CDR3 in DNA: TGTGCCAGCAGCTCGAGTCCCTATGGCTACACCTTC. The chain recombines TRBV7-2 with TRBJ1-2, with D unresolved. Per germline, CDR1 SGHTA and CDR2 FQGNSA. The CDR3 totals 12 residues. Trimming took 4 bases from V and 4 from J, leaving 7 bases between them. Full variable domain (rest looked up from reference TRBV7-2 and TRBJ1-2): GAGVSQSPSNKVTEKGKDVELRCDPISGHTALYWYRQSLGQGLEFLIYFQGNSAPDKSGLPSDRFSAERTGGSVSTLTIQRTQQEDSAVYLCASSSSPYGYTFGSGTRLTVV.

This clone counts as large. V usage is TRBV7-9 and J usage is TRBJ2-5, with 7 bases that match TRBD1. J was trimmed by 5 bases and V by 2 bases; bases with no gene match: 5. The germline CDR1 and CDR2 sequences are SEHNR and FQNEAQ (reference sequence). The CDR3 covers 14 residues. In DNA form, the CDR3 reads TGTGCCAGCAGCTTAACAGGGGCAGGGGAGACCCAGTACTTC. Translation: CASSLTGAGETQYF.

This clone was counted only a few times. The genes are TRBV28 and TRBJ1-5; TRBD1 is a possible D gene (5 bases). Germline V gene lookup returns CDR1 MDHEN and CDR2 SYDVKM. Trimming left V 6 bases short and J 4 bases short, with 13 bases between. CDR3 length equals 14 residues. CDR3 in DNA: TGTGCCAGCAGCCAAGTGGGGGGGAATCAGCCCCAGCATTTT. It yields the protein CASSQVGGNQPQHF.

The chain carries TRBV28 and TRBJ1-6; possibly TRBD1 for D (5 bases). Germline loops: CDR1 MDHEN, CDR2 SYDVKM. Trimming shortened V by 4 bases and J by 9 bases, and 16 bases separated the two germline ends. The CDR3 sequence is 15 residues long. Written as DNA, the CDR3 is TGTGCCAGCAGTTCCAGAAAGGGGAAGAGTTCACCCCTCCACTTT. Amino acid sequence: CASSSRKGKSSPLHF.

The J gene is TRBJ2-7, the V gene TRBV21-1. TRBV21-1 is a known pseudogene. This CDR3 comprises 16 residues. CDR3 region: CASSKAGELPFPEQYF. The DNA of the CDR3 is TGTGCCAGCAGCAAAGCGGGGGAGCTCCCATTTCCGGAGCAGTACTTC.

This clone came up once. The chain recombines TRBV6-5 with TRBJ1-3; no reliable D call. CDR1 and CDR2 (germline): MNHEY, SVGAGI. Trimming pared 2 bases from V and 2 bases from J, leaving 7 bases between. The CDR3 is 14 residues long. CDR3 protein: CASSYNGAGNTIYF. The DNA of the CDR3 is TGTGCCAGCAGTTACAACGGGGCTGGAAACACCATATATTTT.

This clone was seen just once. The chain employs TRBV5-1 and TRBJ2-4; D possibly corresponds to TRBD1 (6 bases). The CDR3 runs to 14 residues. Germline CDR1 reads SGHRS; CDR2 reads YFSETQ. The V end lost 7 bases, the J end lost 0 bases, and 11 bases lay between the germline ends. DNA for the CDR3: TGCGCCAGCCGCCAGGGGTTAGCCAAAAACATTCAGTACTTC. Its translation is CASRQGLAKNIQYF.

J is TRBJ1-1 and V is TRBV2, with D perhaps matching TRBD1 (5 bases). Germline V gene data show CDR1 as SNHLY and CDR2 as FYNNEI. V was cut by 6 bases and J by 3 bases, with 14 bases left in between. The CDR3 is made up of 14 amino acids. The CDR3 is CASSKRLGDTEAFF. For the CDR3, the DNA is TGTGCCAGCAGCAAGCGGTTGGGGGACACTGAAGCTTTCTTT.